The rows below give T cell receptor beta chains drawn from one sample of a study of memory CD4+ T cells and cytomegalovirus serostatus. Sequencing was performed with immunoSEQ multiplex PCR; in TCRdb, only in-frame clones are kept and a portion is missing. The sample yields just under 95,000 clones, under 90% seen once. The sample taken for sequencing was memory CD4+ T cells from blood. The receptors here all came from an adult in good health and CMV-seropositive. Both conserved end residues are part of each CDR3. A D gene is named only where the DNA matches it firmly. Where a row states a size, it is once, few, many or the class of an expanded clone; other rows omit it.

D,J,size,V,CDR3,DNA
TRBD2,TRBJ2-2,once,TRBV9,CASSGTTSVSLGTGELFF,TGTGCCAGCAGCGGAACGACTAGCGTCTCTCTTGGCACCGGGGAGCTGTTTTTT
TRBD1,TRBJ1-2,NA,TRBV27,CASSFRGNYGYTF,TGTGCCAGCAGTTTCAGGGGGAACTATGGCTACACCTTC
NA,TRBJ1-2,once,TRBV11-2,CASSLGIYYGYTF,TGTGCCAGCAGCCTCGGGATCTATTATGGCTACACCTTC
TRBD1,TRBJ2-7,NA,TRBV10-2,CATRTGAGYEQYF,TGCGCCACCCGGACAGGGGCGGGATACGAGCAGTACTTC
NA,TRBJ2-7,few,TRBV7-8,CASSLGREGVYEQYF,TGTGCCAGCAGCTTAGGACGTGAGGGCGTCTACGAGCAGTACTTC
TRBD2,TRBJ2-3,NA,TRBV28,CGVEGLAGPDTQYF,TGTGGGGTCGAGGGGCTAGCGGGGCCAGATACGCAGTATTTT
NA,TRBJ1-5,NA,TRBV19,CASRLQVAGNQPQHF,TGTGCCAGTAGGCTGCAGGTAGCGGGCAATCAGCCCCAGCATTTT
NA,TRBJ2-7,NA,TRBV9,CASSVGFMGYEQYF,TGTGCCAGCAGCGTTGGGTTTATGGGATACGAGCAGTACTTC
NA,TRBJ1-2,NA,TRBV7-9,CASILGSGNYGYTF,TGTGCCAGCATCCTAGGGTCGGGGAACTATGGCTACACCTTC
NA,TRBJ1-5,NA,TRBV10-3,CAISEGARQPQHF,TGTGCCATCAGTGAAGGAGCGCGCCAGCCCCAGCATTTT
NA,TRBJ2-1,few,TRBV7-2,CASSLRVGVNEQFF,TGTGCCAGCAGCTTACGTGTAGGGGTCAATGAGCAGTTCTTC
NA,TRBJ2-7,NA,TRBV7-9,CASSIGPYEQYF,TGTGCCAGCAGCATCGGCCCCTACGAGCAGTACTTC
NA,TRBJ1-2,NA,TRBV6-1,CASNTDGNYGYTF,TGTGCCAGCAACACGGACGGAAACTATGGCTACACCTTC
TRBD1,TRBJ2-5,NA,TRBV7-2,CASSSDRGETQYF,TGTGCCAGCAGCTCGGACAGGGGAGAGACCCAGTACTTC
NA,TRBJ1-1,NA,TRBV19,CASRSTGEAFF,TGTGCCAGTCGGTCGACAGGAGAAGCTTTCTTT
NA,TRBJ1-1,NA,TRBV11-2,CASSFGTLSTEAFF,TGTGCCAGCAGCTTTGGGACCCTGAGCACTGAAGCTTTCTTT
TRBD1,TRBJ1-1,NA,TRBV7-9,CASSSPGQGLNTEAFF,TGTGCCAGCAGCTCTCCCGGACAGGGTCTGAACACTGAAGCTTTCTTT
TRBD2,TRBJ2-1,once,TRBV29-1,CSVGREWNEQFF,TGCAGCGTTGGGCGGGAGTGGAATGAGCAGTTCTTC
NA,TRBJ1-5,NA,TRBV7-3,CASSYGWAGQPQHF,TGTGCCAGCAGCTACGGGTGGGCGGGGCAGCCCCAGCATTTT
NA,TRBJ1-3,NA,TRBV7-9,CASSLSAGANTGNTIYF,TGTGCCAGCAGCTTATCGGCAGGGGCCAACACTGGAAACACCATATATTTT
TRBD2,TRBJ2-5,NA,TRBV5-1,CASSFSGSETQYF,TGCGCCAGCAGCTTTAGCGGGAGTGAGACCCAGTACTTC
NA,TRBJ1-5,few,TRBV6-6,CASSYSGVGREPQHF,TGTGCCAGCAGTTACTCTGGCGTAGGTCGAGAGCCCCAGCATTTT
TRBD1,TRBJ1-6,NA,TRBV28,CASTSLSRSQGGSPLHF,TGTGCCAGCACCAGTTTGTCCAGAAGCCAGGGGGGATCACCCCTCCACTTT
NA,TRBJ2-1,NA,TRBV7-6,CASSLGASSYNEQFF,TGTGCCAGCAGCTTAGGGGCAAGCTCCTACAATGAGCAGTTCTTC
NA,TRBJ1-1,NA,TRBV2,CASAPGAFF,TGTGCCAGCGCCCCTGGAGCTTTCTTT
TRBD1,TRBJ2-1,NA,TRBV7-6,CASATGGNEQFF,TGTGCCAGCGCCACAGGGGGCAATGAGCAGTTCTTC
NA,TRBJ2-3,NA,TRBV19,CAPRPRGNTDTQYF,TGTGCCCCCCGACCTAGAGGGAACACAGATACGCAGTATTTT
NA,TRBJ1-1,NA,TRBV7-9,CASSLGARNTEAFF,TGTGCCAGCAGCTTAGGTGCACGAAACACTGAAGCTTTCTTT
TRBD2,TRBJ2-3,NA,TRBV7-2,CASSSRLAGPTDTQYF,TGTGCCAGCAGCTCGCGACTAGCGGGCCCCACAGATACGCAGTATTTT
TRBD2,TRBJ2-2,NA,TRBV19,CASSQAIKTSDNTGELFF,TGTGCCAGTAGTCAAGCGATTAAAACTAGCGACAACACCGGGGAGCTGTTTTTT
TRBD1,TRBJ2-3,few,TRBV29-1,CSVEGQGATDTQYF,TGCAGCGTTGAAGGGCAGGGGGCGACAGATACGCAGTATTTT
NA,TRBJ1-1,few,TRBV7-9,CASSPRLGGVNTEAFF,TGTGCCAGCAGCCCCCGGCTCGGGGGCGTGAACACTGAAGCTTTCTTT
TRBD1,TRBJ1-1,NA,TRBV27,CASSPNHHRGAEAFF,TGTGCCAGCAGTCCTAACCACCACAGGGGAGCTGAAGCTTTCTTT
NA,TRBJ2-1,NA,TRBV7-9,CASSLVELHNEQFF,TGTGCCAGCAGCTTAGTGGAGTTACACAATGAGCAGTTCTTC
NA,TRBJ2-1,NA,TRBV6-6,CASSPYGGPGDEQFF,TGTGCCAGCAGCCCCTACGGAGGCCCCGGGGATGAGCAGTTCTTC
TRBD1,TRBJ1-5,NA,TRBV28,CASIQNRGHGQPQHF,TGTGCCAGCATTCAAAACAGGGGGCATGGTCAGCCCCAGCATTTT
NA,TRBJ1-1,NA,TRBV11-3,CASSLGPGLNTEAFF,TGTGCCAGCAGCTTAGGTCCGGGGTTGAACACTGAAGCTTTCTTT
NA,TRBJ1-2,NA,TRBV7-8,CASSLNLRAEDYGYTF,TGTGCCAGCAGCTTAAATCTGAGGGCCGAGGACTATGGCTACACCTTC
TRBD2,TRBJ2-1,NA,TRBV28,CASSLPPGLVGEQFF,TGTGCCAGCAGTTTACCCCCGGGACTAGTAGGTGAGCAGTTCTTC
TRBD2,TRBJ2-3,NA,TRBV9,CASSVGLAGGWGTDTQYF,TGTGCCAGCAGCGTAGGCCTAGCGGGAGGTTGGGGCACAGATACGCAGTATTTT
NA,TRBJ2-1,NA,TRBV7-2,CASSLGSFRAEQFF,TGTGCCAGCAGCTTAGGGTCCTTTAGAGCTGAGCAGTTCTTC
TRBD1,TRBJ1-1,NA,TRBV2,CASSPGQGGSLRAFF,TGTGCCAGCAGCCCGGGACAGGGAGGGAGTCTGAGGGCTTTCTTT
TRBD1,TRBJ2-5,NA,TRBV5-6,CASSSDRGQTQYF,TGTGCCAGCAGCTCTGACAGGGGACAGACCCAGTACTTC
TRBD1,TRBJ1-1,NA,TRBV10-2,CASREDDRGYTEAFF,TGCGCCAGCAGAGAAGATGACAGGGGGTACACTGAAGCTTTCTTT
NA,TRBJ2-7,NA,TRBV28,CASSLRTVTYEQYF,TGTGCCAGCAGTTTAAGGACAGTAACCTACGAGCAGTACTTC
TRBD1,TRBJ2-7,NA,TRBV4-2,CASSHSGQGTYEQYF,TGTGCCAGCAGCCACTCGGGACAGGGTACTTACGAGCAGTACTTC
NA,TRBJ2-5,once,TRBV5-1,CASSLVPEGTQYF,TGCGCCAGCAGCTTGGTTCCCGAGGGGACCCAGTACTTC
TRBD2,TRBJ2-3,NA,TRBV28,CASSLGAGGTDTQYF,TGTGCCAGCAGTTTAGGAGCGGGAGGCACAGATACGCAGTATTTT